These T cell receptor beta chains were read from a single sample in a study of cytomegalovirus exposure and HLA in healthy donors. Using immunoSEQ multiplex PCR, the repertoire was profiled, and TCRdb retains in-frame clones only, with some absent. Of around 150,000 clones in the sample, 50% to 75% were seen once. The source material was PBMCs. These receptors were collected from a young woman in good health and CMV-seropositive. The conserved cysteine and the conserved F or W are not part of the CDR3 here. Each record gives: V gene, CDR3 protein.

v_gene: TRBV30; CDR3aa: AWSVGAHSQETQY
v_gene: TRBV5-4; CDR3aa: ASSLVTAGWNEQF
v_gene: TRBV25-1; CDR3aa: ASSLAGNYEQY
v_gene: TRBV7-2; CDR3aa: ASSSTSLGVNYEQY
v_gene: TRBV5-6; CDR3aa: ASSVDRERAF
v_gene: TRBV19; CDR3aa: ASSIQQGNQPQH
v_gene: TRBV5-1; CDR3aa: ASSLYRQGFSYEQY
v_gene: TRBV28; CDR3aa: ASSLGGTGVYEQY
v_gene: TRBV5-1; CDR3aa: ASSALAGETGELF
v_gene: TRBV7-9; CDR3aa: ASSPQGVGNTEAF
v_gene: TRBV5-5; CDR3aa: ASSWRLAGDTDTQY
v_gene: TRBV7-9; CDR3aa: ASSLMRTEVGTGELF
v_gene: TRBV5-1; CDR3aa: ASSFAPLGGNTEAF
v_gene: TRBV5-1; CDR3aa: ASSLGSGPEQY
v_gene: TRBV27; CDR3aa: ASSLGGFPGHYTSEQY
v_gene: TRBV29-1; CDR3aa: SVIAGALYEQY
v_gene: TRBV6-5; CDR3aa: ASSYSPGKAEKLF
v_gene: TRBV6-5; CDR3aa: ASSSRTEAF
v_gene: TRBV15; CDR3aa: ATSSQENTEAF
v_gene: TRBV5-1; CDR3aa: ASSLAAGQGRTEAF
v_gene: TRBV5-1; CDR3aa: ASSLGSLAGGFTDTQY
v_gene: TRBV6-6; CDR3aa: ASSYEGNTEAF
v_gene: TRBV5-1; CDR3aa: ASSLEGQGSYT
v_gene: TRBV30; CDR3aa: AWAGHSTYEQY
v_gene: TRBV19; CDR3aa: ASSLRLAGSTDTQY
v_gene: TRBV18; CDR3aa: ASSLNRDSAYYGYT
v_gene: TRBV7-2; CDR3aa: ASSRLGTEAGYT
v_gene: TRBV19; CDR3aa: ASRPRQGSTDTQY
v_gene: TRBV5-1; CDR3aa: ASSSAQGLLEQY
v_gene: TRBV7-2; CDR3aa: AGSRGVGTEAF
v_gene: TRBV7-3; CDR3aa: ASSLLSGHSPLH
v_gene: TRBV5-8; CDR3aa: ASSFGTPKVNEQF
v_gene: TRBV19; CDR3aa: ASIGREYQPQH
v_gene: TRBV6-1; CDR3aa: ASRNGGALEKLF
v_gene: TRBV2; CDR3aa: ASSEAWKSGQMYEQY
v_gene: TRBV11-3; CDR3aa: ASSEQNTGELF
v_gene: TRBV30; CDR3aa: AWARGGTEAF
v_gene: TRBV14; CDR3aa: ASSQEVSGYGYT
v_gene: TRBV25-1; CDR3aa: ASGRTDHYGYT
v_gene: TRBV7-9; CDR3aa: ASSPTSAESYEQY
v_gene: TRBV18; CDR3aa: ASSPEGYGYT
v_gene: TRBV6-5; CDR3aa: ASTGLAIDEQY
v_gene: TRBV5-1; CDR3aa: ASSLGLAGAYEQY
v_gene: TRBV29-1; CDR3aa: SVLTEYEQY
v_gene: TRBV13; CDR3aa: ASSSGQGPEAF
v_gene: TRBV5-4; CDR3aa: ASSFGQSTDTQY
v_gene: TRBV28; CDR3aa: ASSFRGIYGYT
v_gene: TRBV5-8; CDR3aa: ASSLQGSDVDEQF
v_gene: TRBV2; CDR3aa: ASWLGGANQPQH
v_gene: TRBV5-4; CDR3aa: ASSFRLTSGPTDTQY
v_gene: TRBV6-5; CDR3aa: ASTPGTAPNYGYT
v_gene: TRBV7-9; CDR3aa: ASSDRQFHEQY
v_gene: TRBV5-4; CDR3aa: ASIHRGENEQF
v_gene: TRBV28; CDR3aa: ASSAPRQARNTEAF